These 5 T cell receptor beta chains share one sample of origin, sequenced in a study of blood T cell repertoires in COVID-19 (dated by TCRdb to the early 2020s). Library method: the immunoSEQ multiplex PCR assay. TCRdb carries this immuneACCESS record with in-frame sequences only. Its versions omit some clonotypes, under half of them owing to an unresolved V gene in the studies checked, with the rest unexplained. The sample table lists over 120,000 clones, about 90% of them with a count of one. The ten most abundant clones make up about 1.7% of the sample. The sequencing sample was made of peripheral blood. The receptors stem from a woman between 45 and 60 years old with acute or convalescent COVID-19.

This chain uses TRBV6-5 with TRBJ2-7, with 13 bases matching TRBD2. The CDR3 is made up of 14 amino acids. Germline V gene data show CDR1 as MNHEY and CDR2 as SVGAGI. With 8 bases clipped from V and 4 bases from J, the junction kept 5 bases outside the gene matches. The CDR3 here is CASSEGLAGYEQYF. CDR3 nucleotide sequence: TGTGCCAGCTCGGAGGGACTAGCGGGATACGAGCAGTACTTC.

CDR3 in DNA: TGTGCCATCTTCGGGACTGAGACTAACTATGGCTACACCTTC. This sequence encodes CAIFGTETNYGYTF. The chain is built from TRBV10-3 and TRBJ1-2, with D tentatively TRBD1 (5 bases). V was shortened by 8 bases and J by 0 bases, with 13 bases between the two germline ends. The CDR3 is 14 amino acids. Germline CDR1 is ENHRY and CDR2 is SYGVKD.

The chain employs TRBV5-4 and TRBJ1-2, with 10 bases matching TRBD1. In germline, CDR1 is SGHNT, CDR2 YYREEE (reference sequence). CDR3 length equals 12 residues. V lost 7 bases, J lost 8 bases, and 5 bases stayed unmatched. The CDR3 loop reads CASPTGGGGYTF. CDR3 DNA sequence: TGTGCCAGCCCGACAGGGGGCGGAGGCTACACCTTC.

The J gene is TRBJ2-3, the V gene TRBV20-1; D gene ambiguous. Germline V gene data show CDR1 as DFQATT and CDR2 as SNEGSKA (reference sequence). V was shortened by 6 bases and J by 3 bases, with 7 bases between the two germline ends. The CDR3 runs to 11 residues. For the CDR3, the DNA is TGCAGTGCGTCTAGGACAGATACGCAGTATTTT. Protein: CSASRTDTQYF.

This clone was detected once. The V call is TRBV9, the J call TRBJ2-5, with TRBD2 matching 14 bases. The V and J ends lost 4 bases and 4 bases, in that order; junction bases with no gene match: 6. This CDR3 is built from 16 residues. The germline gives CDR1 SGDLS, CDR2 YYNGEE. The CDR3 sequence: CASSLRLAGGPETQYF. The CDR3 region has the DNA TGTGCCAGCAGCCTAAGACTAGCGGGGGGGCCAGAGACCCAGTACTTC. The variable domain in full, completed from reference TRBV9 and TRBJ2-5, reads DSGVTQTPKHLITATGQRVTLRCSPRSGDLSVYWYQQSLDQGLQFLIQYYNGEERAKGNILERFSAQQFPDLHSELNLSSLELGDSALYFCASSLRLAGGPETQYFGPGTRLLVL.